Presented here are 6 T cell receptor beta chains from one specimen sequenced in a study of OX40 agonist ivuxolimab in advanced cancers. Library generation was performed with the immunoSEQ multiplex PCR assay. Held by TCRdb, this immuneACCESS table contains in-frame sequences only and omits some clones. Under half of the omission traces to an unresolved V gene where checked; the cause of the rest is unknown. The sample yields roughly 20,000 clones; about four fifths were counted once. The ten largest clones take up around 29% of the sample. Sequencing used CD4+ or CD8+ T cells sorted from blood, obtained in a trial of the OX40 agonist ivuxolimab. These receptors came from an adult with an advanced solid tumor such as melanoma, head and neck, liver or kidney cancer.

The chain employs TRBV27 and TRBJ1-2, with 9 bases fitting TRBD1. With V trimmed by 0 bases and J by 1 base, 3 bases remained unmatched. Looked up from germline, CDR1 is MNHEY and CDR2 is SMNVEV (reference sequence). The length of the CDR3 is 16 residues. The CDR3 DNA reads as TGTGCCAGCAGTTTATCGGGGGACAGGGTTAACTATGGCTACACCTTC. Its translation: CASSLSGDRVNYGYTF.

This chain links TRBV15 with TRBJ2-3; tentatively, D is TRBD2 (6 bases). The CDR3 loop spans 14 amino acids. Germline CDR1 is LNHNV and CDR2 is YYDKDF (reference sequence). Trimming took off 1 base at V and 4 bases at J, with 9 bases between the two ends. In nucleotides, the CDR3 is TGTGCCACCAGCAGAGTCGGCGGGGCAGATACGCAGTATTTT. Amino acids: CATSRVGGADTQYF.

CDR3 nucleotide sequence: TGTGCCAGCAGCTTAGGAGGAGGTGGAAACACCATATATTTT. Amino acid sequence: CASSLGGGGNTIYF. This rearrangement joins TRBV7-9 to TRBJ1-3; D remains ambiguous. Germline loops: CDR1 SEHNR, CDR2 FQNEAQ (reference sequence). This CDR3 is built from 14 residues. Trimming shortened V by 1 base and J by 3 bases, and 7 bases separated the two germline ends.

The CDR3 protein is CASSFQQMNTEAFF. CDR3 DNA: TGTGCCAGCAGTTTCCAGCAGATGAACACTGAAGCTTTCTTT. The chain carries TRBV28 and TRBJ1-1; D is ambiguous. Germline-derived CDR1 and CDR2 are MDHEN and SYDVKM. The CDR3 spans 14 residues. V dropped 3 bases and J dropped 0 bases, with 8 bases sitting between them.

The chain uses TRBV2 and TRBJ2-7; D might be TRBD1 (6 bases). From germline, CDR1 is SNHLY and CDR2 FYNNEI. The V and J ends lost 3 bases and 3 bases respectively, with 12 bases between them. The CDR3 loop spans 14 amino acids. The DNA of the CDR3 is TGTGCCAGCAGTGAGGGACAACGATACTACGAGCAGTACTTC. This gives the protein CASSEGQRYYEQYF. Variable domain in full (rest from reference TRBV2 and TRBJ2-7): EPEVTQTPSHQVTQMGQEVILRCVPISNHLYFYWYRQILGQKVEFLVSFYNNEISEKSEIFDDQFSVERPDGSNFTLKIRSTKLEDSAMYFCASSEGQRYYEQYFGPGTRLTVT.

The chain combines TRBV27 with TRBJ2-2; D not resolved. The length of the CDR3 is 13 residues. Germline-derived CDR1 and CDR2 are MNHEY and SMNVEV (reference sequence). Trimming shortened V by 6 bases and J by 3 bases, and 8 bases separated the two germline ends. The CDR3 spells CASRSDYTGELFF. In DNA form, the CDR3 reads TGTGCCAGCAGAAGTGACTACACCGGGGAGCTGTTTTTT.